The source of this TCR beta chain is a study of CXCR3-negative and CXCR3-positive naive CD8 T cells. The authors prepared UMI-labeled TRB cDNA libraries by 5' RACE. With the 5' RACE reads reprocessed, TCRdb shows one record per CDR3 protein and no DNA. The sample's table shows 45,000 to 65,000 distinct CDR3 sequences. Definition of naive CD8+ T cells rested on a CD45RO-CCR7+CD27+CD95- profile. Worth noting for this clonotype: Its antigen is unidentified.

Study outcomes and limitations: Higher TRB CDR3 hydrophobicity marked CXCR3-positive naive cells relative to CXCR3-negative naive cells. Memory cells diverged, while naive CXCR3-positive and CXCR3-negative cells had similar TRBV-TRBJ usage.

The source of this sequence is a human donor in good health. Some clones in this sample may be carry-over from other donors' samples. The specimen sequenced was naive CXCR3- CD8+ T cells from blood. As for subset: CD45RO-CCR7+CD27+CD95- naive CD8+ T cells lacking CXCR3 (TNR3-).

The CDR3: CSVTGTEITYEQYF. The rearrangement links TRBV29-1 to TRBJ2-7; TCRdb picks TRBD1, but there is no DNA to check that call. In germline, CDR1 is SQVTM, CDR2 ANQGSEA. The CDR3 runs to 14 residues.